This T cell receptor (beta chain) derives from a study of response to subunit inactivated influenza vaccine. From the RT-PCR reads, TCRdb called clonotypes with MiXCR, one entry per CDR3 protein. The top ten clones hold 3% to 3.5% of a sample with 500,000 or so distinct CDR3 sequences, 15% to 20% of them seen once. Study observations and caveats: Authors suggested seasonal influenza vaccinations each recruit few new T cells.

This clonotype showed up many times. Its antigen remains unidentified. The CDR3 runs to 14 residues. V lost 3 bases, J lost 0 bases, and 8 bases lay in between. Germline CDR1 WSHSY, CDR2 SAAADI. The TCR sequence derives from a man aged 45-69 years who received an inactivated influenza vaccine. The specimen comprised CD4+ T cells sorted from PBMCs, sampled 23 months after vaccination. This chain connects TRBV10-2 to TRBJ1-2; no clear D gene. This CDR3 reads CASSELLTNYGYTF. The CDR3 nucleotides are TGCGCCAGCAGTGAACTGCTCACTAACTATGGCTACACCTTC.